What follows are 3 T cell receptor beta chains derived from one specimen sequenced in a study of cytomegalovirus exposure and HLA in healthy donors. PCR used 60 Vbeta primers and 13 Jbeta primers. TCRdb's copy holds only in-frame clones and misses some; the assay was immunoSEQ multiplex PCR. The sample holds 50,000 or so clones. Material for sequencing was PBMCs. The source of these receptors is a man aged 40-55 years in good health and CMV-seropositive.

This chain links TRBV7-2 with TRBJ2-1; D is undetermined. Germline loops: CDR1 SGHTA, CDR2 FQGNSA. The CDR3 is 14 residues long. The V and J ends lost 1 base and 3 bases respectively, with 7 bases between them. This chain's CDR3 is CASSLGVNYNEQFF. The DNA of the CDR3 is TGTGCCAGCAGCTTAGGCGTTAACTACAATGAGCAGTTCTTC.

This sequence joins TRBV7-9 and TRBJ2-3, with 11 bases lining up with TRBD1. This CDR3 comprises 16 residues. J lost 7 bases, V lost 1 base, and 7 bases had no gene match. The germline gives CDR1 SEHNR, CDR2 FQNEAQ (reference sequence). CDR3 in DNA: TGTGCCAGCAGCTTAGAGGGACAGGGGGAGCGAAATACGCAGTATTTT. Its translation: CASSLEGQGERNTQYF.

The CDR3 nucleotides read TGTGCCAGCAACAGAGGGGGAGAGTACACTGAAGCTTTCTTT. It specifies CASNRGGEYTEAFF. This sequence joins TRBV4-2 and TRBJ1-1, with D possibly being TRBD1 (6 bases). This CDR3 region has 14 residues. In germline, CDR1 is LGHNA, CDR2 YNFKEQ. Trimming took off 7 bases at V and 3 bases at J, with 15 bases between the two ends.